The 17 T cell receptor beta chains below were found in one sample sequenced in a study of Graves' ophthalmopathy and Graves' hyperthyroidism. As the template, RNA transcripts were used to amplify TCR beta CDR3 regions. First-round RT-PCR relied on HTBI primers, and a second-round multiplex PCR came next. TCRdb passed the multiplex PCR reads through MiXCR, listing each CDR3 protein once. This table has about 400,000 distinct CDR3 sequences, 15% to 20% appearing once. The sample comprised peripheral blood. The receptors here all came from a young woman with Graves' ophthalmopathy.

On this clonotype itself: The junction departs from germline at one end; a sequencing error may be responsible. The chain has TRBV18 and TRBJ1-1; D is uncertain. This CDR3 is 16 amino acids long. CDR1 and CDR2 (germline): KGHSH, LQKENI. This CDR3 is CASTPRAATLNTEAFF. The DNA of the CDR3 is TGTGCCAGCACACCGAGGGCAGCGACCTTGAACACTGAAGCTTTCTTT.

The chain links TRBV15 to TRBJ2-7; D is perhaps TRBD1 (6 bases). Germline V CDR1 and CDR2: LNHNV, YYDKDF (reference sequence). Between the trimmed V and J ends, which lost 6 bases and 2 bases, there was a span of 11 bases. The CDR3 runs 13 residues. DNA of the CDR3: TGTGCCACCAGTGGACAGCGAGCCTACGAGCAGTACTTC. It specifies CATSGQRAYEQYF.

This clonotype showed up many times. The chain combines TRBV30 with TRBJ1-1; D is perhaps TRBD1 (5 bases). The CDR3 loop spans 13 amino acids. The V gene lost 0 bases and the J gene lost 3 bases, with 8 bases spanning the gap. In germline, CDR1 is GTSNPN, CDR2 SVGIG (reference sequence). The CDR3 DNA reads as TGTGCCTGGAGTGTAACAGGTTACACTGAAGCTTTCTTT. It encodes CAWSVTGYTEAFF.

This clonotype was detected many times. The germline gene is not matched at one end of the junction; a read error may be the cause. The gene calls are TRBV6-5 and TRBJ1-5, with 7 bases aligning to TRBD1. CDR1 is MNHEY and CDR2 is SVGAGI in the germline V gene. The CDR3 contains 15 residues. The CDR3, as DNA: TGTGCCAGCAGTTACAACAGGGGAAAGAATCAACCCCAGCATTTT. Amino acids: CASSYNRGKNQPQHF.

This clonotype was seen ten or more times. V usage is TRBV6-5 and J usage is TRBJ2-7; D uncertain. With 2 bases removed from V and 4 bases from J, the gap between germline ends came to 15 bases. The CDR3 consists of 15 residues. Per the germline V gene, CDR1 is MNHEY and CDR2 is SVGAGI. Here the CDR3 DNA reads TGTGCCAGCAGTTACAGGATTGGGGAATCTTACGAGCAGTACTTC. Protein: CASSYRIGESYEQYF.

This clonotype was detected ten times or more. The J gene is TRBJ2-2, the V gene TRBV12-3 or TRBV12-4; the match to TRBD1 covers 8 bases. The CDR3 loop spans 14 amino acids. Trimming cost V 8 bases and J 1 base; bases outside gene matches: 3. Written as DNA, the CDR3 is TGTGCCAGCCGGACAGGGATGAACACCGGGGAGCTGTTTTTT. Protein sequence: CASRTGMNTGELFF.

This clonotype was recorded at least ten times. Sequence at one end of the junction differs from germline and may be a read error. This chain joins TRBV28 and TRBJ2-2; 13 nucleotides match TRBD2. The CDR3 is made up of 16 amino acids. CDR1 is MDHEN and CDR2 is SYDVKM in the germline V gene. The CDR3 DNA reads TGTGCCAGCAGTTTGACTAGCGGGGGGAACACCGGGGAGCCGTTTTTT. It translates to CASSLTSGGNTGEPFF.

In its sample, this clonotype was seen many times. This CDR3 is CASSLDSRETQYF. The CDR3 bases are TGCGCCAGCAGCTTGGACAGCAGAGAGACCCAGTACTTC. The chain has TRBV5-1 and TRBJ2-5; D unclear. This CDR3 is built from 13 residues. Germline V gives CDR1 SGHRS, CDR2 YFSETQ. Trimming left V 0 bases short and J 4 bases short, with 7 bases between.

This clonotype showed up many times. V gene TRBV6-5 combines with J gene TRBJ2-2, with D unclear. V lost 1 base, J lost 4 bases, and 10 bases lay in between. Germline values: CDR1 MNHEY, CDR2 SVGAGI. This CDR3 contains 15 residues. CDR3 loop: CASSYYGRATGELFF. The DNA for the CDR3 is TGTGCCAGCAGTTACTACGGACGGGCCACCGGGGAGCTGTTTTTT.

V is TRBV6-5 and J is TRBJ2-7, with 12 positions matching TRBD2. V trimming: 0 bases; J trimming: 2 bases; junction bases outside the gene matches: 5. Per the germline V gene, CDR1 is MNHEY and CDR2 is SVGAGI. This CDR3 contains 17 residues. The CDR3 reads CASSYSVRTSGTYEQYF. DNA of the CDR3: TGTGCCAGCAGTTACTCTGTCCGGACTAGCGGGACCTACGAGCAGTACTTC.

This clonotype was found many times. The chain joins TRBV6-2 or TRBV6-3 to TRBJ1-1; 11 nucleotides line up with TRBD1. Germline V lookup: CDR1 MNHEY, CDR2 SVGEGT. V was pared by 1 base and J by 2 bases, with 9 bases of the junction left unmatched. The CDR3 covers 18 residues. In nucleotides, the CDR3 is TGTGCCAGCAGTTACTTTCGGACAGGGGGCGCGGGAAACACTGAAGCTTTCTTT. Translation: CASSYFRTGGAGNTEAFF.

This clonotype came up many times. This chain connects TRBV30 to TRBJ1-1; D is uncertain. This CDR3 has 13 amino acids. V lost 0 bases and J lost 3, with 8 bases in between. CDR1 is GTSNPN and CDR2 is SVGIG in the germline V gene (reference sequence). The CDR3 loop is CAWSVLSYTEAFF. CDR3 nucleotide sequence: TGTGCCTGGAGTGTACTGAGCTACACTGAAGCTTTCTTT.

This chain uses TRBV11-2 with TRBJ2-5; 9 positions match TRBD1. V gave up 5 bases and J gave up 5 bases; unmatched junction bases: 12. Germline loops: CDR1 SGHAT, CDR2 FQNNGV. This CDR3 has 16 residues. The CDR3 nucleotides are TGTGCCAGCAGCAAACTCCGGGACAGGGCTTGGGAGACCCAGTACTTC. Amino acid sequence: CASSKLRDRAWETQYF.

This clonotype showed up many times. The rearrangement uses TRBV19 and TRBJ1-1, with 7 positions matching TRBD1. The ends lost 7 bases at V and 6 bases at J; junction bases unmatched: 14. Germline CDR1 LNHDA, CDR2 SQIVND (reference sequence). The CDR3 sequence is 15 residues long. The DNA for the CDR3 is TGTGCCAGTATTAAACGGACAGGCAGTGCCCCTGAAGCTTTCTTT. This encodes CASIKRTGSAPEAFF.

This clonotype was seen many times. The chain joins TRBV27 to TRBJ1-5, with no clear D. Germline lookup yields CDR1 MNHEY and CDR2 SMNVEV (reference sequence). This CDR3 has 13 residues. Trimming stripped 4 bases from V and 7 bases from J, with 11 bases between. The chain's CDR3 is CASSWRRAQPQHF. In DNA, the CDR3 is TGTGCCAGCAGTTGGCGGCGGGCACAGCCCCAGCATTTT.

Many counts were recorded for this clonotype. The rearrangement uses TRBV7-6 and TRBJ1-1; D gene uncertain. The CDR3 loop spans 13 amino acids. Germline values: CDR1 SGHVS, CDR2 FNYEAQ. Trimming took 5 bases from V and 2 from J, leaving 9 bases between them. CDR3: CASSLGDNTEAFF. DNA of the CDR3: TGTGCCAGCAGCCTCGGGGATAACACTGAAGCTTTCTTT.

This clonotype was seen ten or more times. V is TRBV2 and J is TRBJ1-5; D remains ambiguous. Trimming pared 6 bases from V and 2 bases from J, leaving 11 bases between. The CDR3 covers 14 residues. Per germline, CDR1 SNHLY and CDR2 FYNNEI. Written as DNA, the CDR3 is TGTGCCAGCAGCGGTGGGGATGGCAATCAGCCCCAGCATTTT. It is translated as CASSGGDGNQPQHF.